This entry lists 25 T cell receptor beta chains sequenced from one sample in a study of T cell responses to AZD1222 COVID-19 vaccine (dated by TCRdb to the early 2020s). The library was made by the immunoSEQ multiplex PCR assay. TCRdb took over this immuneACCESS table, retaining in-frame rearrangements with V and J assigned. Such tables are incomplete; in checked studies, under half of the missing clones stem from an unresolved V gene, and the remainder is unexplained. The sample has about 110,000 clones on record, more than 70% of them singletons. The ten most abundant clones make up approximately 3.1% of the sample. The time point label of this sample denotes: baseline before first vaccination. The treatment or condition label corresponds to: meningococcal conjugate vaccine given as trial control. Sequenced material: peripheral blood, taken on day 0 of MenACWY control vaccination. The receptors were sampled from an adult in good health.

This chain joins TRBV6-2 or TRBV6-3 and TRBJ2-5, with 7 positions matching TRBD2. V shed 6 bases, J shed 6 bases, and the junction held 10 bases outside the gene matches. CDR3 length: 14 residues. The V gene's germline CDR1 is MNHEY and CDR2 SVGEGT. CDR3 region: CASSLTAGEKTQYF. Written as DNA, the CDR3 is TGTGCCAGCAGCCTCACTGCGGGGGAAAAGACCCAGTACTTC.

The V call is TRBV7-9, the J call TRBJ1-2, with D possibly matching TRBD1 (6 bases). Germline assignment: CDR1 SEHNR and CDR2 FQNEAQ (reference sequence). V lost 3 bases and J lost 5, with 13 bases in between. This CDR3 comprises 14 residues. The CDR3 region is CASSFTGQEYGYTF. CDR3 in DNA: TGTGCCAGCAGCTTTACAGGGCAAGAGTATGGCTACACCTTC.

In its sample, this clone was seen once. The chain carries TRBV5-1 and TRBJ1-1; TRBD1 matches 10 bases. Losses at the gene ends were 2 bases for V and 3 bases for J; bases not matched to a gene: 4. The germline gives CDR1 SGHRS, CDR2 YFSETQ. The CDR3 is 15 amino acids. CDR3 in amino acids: CASSFIGQGDTEAFF. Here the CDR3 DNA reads TGCGCCAGCAGCTTTATTGGACAGGGGGACACTGAAGCTTTCTTT.

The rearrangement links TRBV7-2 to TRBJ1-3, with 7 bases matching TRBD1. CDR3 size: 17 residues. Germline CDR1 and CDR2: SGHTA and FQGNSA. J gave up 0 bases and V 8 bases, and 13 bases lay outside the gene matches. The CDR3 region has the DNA TGTGCCAGCGTGAGGGACAGCAGCCCATTCTCTGGAAACACCATATATTTT. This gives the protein CASVRDSSPFSGNTIYF.

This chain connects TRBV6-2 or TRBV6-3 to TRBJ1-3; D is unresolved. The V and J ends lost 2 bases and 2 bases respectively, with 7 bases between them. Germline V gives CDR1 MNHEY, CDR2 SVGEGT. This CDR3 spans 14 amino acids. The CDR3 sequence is CASSYPYPGNTIYF. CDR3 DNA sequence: TGTGCCAGCAGTTACCCGTACCCTGGAAACACCATATATTTT.

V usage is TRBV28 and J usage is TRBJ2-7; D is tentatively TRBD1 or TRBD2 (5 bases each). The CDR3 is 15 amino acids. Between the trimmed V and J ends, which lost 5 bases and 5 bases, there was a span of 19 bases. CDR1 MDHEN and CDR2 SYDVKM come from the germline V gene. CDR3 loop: CASSPSGTLWDEQYF. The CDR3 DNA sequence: TGTGCCAGCAGTCCTTCCGGGACCCTCTGGGACGAGCAGTACTTC.

CDR3 bases: TGTGCCAGCAGCGACGAGGGGGGGCATAACACTGAAGCTTTCTTT. It translates to CASSDEGGHNTEAFF. J is TRBJ1-1 and V is TRBV9, with TRBD1 as a possible D gene (6 bases). CDR3 size: 15 residues. Germline lookup yields CDR1 SGDLS and CDR2 YYNGEE. V was trimmed by 3 bases and J by 2 bases, leaving 14 bases between them.

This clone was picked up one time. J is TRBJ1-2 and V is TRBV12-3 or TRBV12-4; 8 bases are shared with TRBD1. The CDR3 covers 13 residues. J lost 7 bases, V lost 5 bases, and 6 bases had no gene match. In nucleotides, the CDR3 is TGTGCCAGCAGTCTACAGGGGGTTGGTGGCTACACCTTC. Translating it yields CASSLQGVGGYTF.

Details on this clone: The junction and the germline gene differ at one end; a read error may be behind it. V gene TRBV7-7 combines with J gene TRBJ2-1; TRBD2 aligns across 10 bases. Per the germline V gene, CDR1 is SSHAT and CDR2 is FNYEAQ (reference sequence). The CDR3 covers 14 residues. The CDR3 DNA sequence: TGTGCTAGCAGTCGGAGCGGGGGGGACAATGAGCAGTTCTTC. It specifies CASSRSGGDNEQFF.

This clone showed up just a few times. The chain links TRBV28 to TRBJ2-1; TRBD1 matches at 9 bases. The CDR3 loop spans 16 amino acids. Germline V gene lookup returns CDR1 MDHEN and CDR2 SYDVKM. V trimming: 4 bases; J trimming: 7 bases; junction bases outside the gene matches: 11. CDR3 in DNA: TGTGCCAGCAGTTCGACCCGGGACAGGGTGTGGAATGAGCAGTTCTTC. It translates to CASSSTRDRVWNEQFF.

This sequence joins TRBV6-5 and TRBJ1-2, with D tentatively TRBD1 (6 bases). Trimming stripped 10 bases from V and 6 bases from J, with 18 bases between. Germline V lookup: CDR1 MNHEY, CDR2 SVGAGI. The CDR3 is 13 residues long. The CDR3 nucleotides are TGTGCCACCCTAGCCATGGGGGGGCATGGCTACACCTTC. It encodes CATLAMGGHGYTF.

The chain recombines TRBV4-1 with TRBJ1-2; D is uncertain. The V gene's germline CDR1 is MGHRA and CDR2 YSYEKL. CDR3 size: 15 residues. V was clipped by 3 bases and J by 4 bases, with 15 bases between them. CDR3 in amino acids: CASSHERTSSYGYTF. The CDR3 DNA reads TGCGCCAGCAGCCACGAAAGGACCTCCTCCTATGGCTACACCTTC.

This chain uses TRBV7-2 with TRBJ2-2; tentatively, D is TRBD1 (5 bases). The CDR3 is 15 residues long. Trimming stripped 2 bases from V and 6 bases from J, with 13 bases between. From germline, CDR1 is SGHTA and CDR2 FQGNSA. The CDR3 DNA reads TGTGCCAGCAGCTTAAGTCAGGGATCGGCCGGGGAGCTGTTTTTT. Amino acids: CASSLSQGSAGELFF.

The CDR3 protein is CASSLSPTGRDNQPQHF. The CDR3 DNA follows: TGTGCCAGCAGCTTAAGTCCTACGGGGCGAGACAATCAGCCCCAGCATTTT. This sequence joins TRBV7-2 and TRBJ1-5; the D gene is possibly TRBD1 (5 bases). The CDR3 is made up of 17 amino acids. Germline CDR1 reads SGHTA; CDR2 reads FQGNSA. The ends were cut back, 2 bases at V and 3 bases at J, with 17 bases in the middle.

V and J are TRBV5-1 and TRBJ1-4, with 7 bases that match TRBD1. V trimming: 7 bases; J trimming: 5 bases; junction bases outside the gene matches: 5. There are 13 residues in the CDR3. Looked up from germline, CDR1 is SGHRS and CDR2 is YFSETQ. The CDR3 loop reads CASATGINEKLFF. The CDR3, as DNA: TGCGCCAGCGCGACAGGGATAAATGAAAAACTGTTTTTT.

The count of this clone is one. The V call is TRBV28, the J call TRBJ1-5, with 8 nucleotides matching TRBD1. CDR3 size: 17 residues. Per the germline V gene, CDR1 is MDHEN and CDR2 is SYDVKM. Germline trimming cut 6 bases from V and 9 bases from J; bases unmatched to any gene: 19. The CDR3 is CASRAAGTGDFQPPQHF. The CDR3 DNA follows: TGTGCCAGCAGGGCCGCCGGGACAGGTGACTTTCAGCCGCCCCAGCATTTT.

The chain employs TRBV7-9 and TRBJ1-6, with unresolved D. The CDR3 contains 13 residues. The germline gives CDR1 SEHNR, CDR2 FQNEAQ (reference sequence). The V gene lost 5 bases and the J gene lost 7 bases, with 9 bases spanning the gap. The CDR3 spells CASSDGSNSPLHF. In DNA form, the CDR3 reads TGTGCCAGCAGCGACGGATCGAATTCACCCCTCCACTTT.

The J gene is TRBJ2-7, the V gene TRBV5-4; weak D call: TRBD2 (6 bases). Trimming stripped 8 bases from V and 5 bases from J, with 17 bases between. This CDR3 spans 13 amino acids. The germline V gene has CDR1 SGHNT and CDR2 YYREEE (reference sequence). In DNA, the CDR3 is TGTGCCAGGGGCGGGACCGGGCCCCACGAGCAGTACTTC. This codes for CARGGTGPHEQYF.

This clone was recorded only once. The CDR3 region has the DNA TGTGCCAGTAGTATCACTTTTGAGGTTGGAAACACCATATATTTT. The encoded protein is CASSITFEVGNTIYF. The chain carries TRBV19 and TRBJ1-3; no reliable D call. In germline, CDR1 is LNHDA, CDR2 SQIVND (reference sequence). V lost 3 bases and J lost 3, with 12 bases in between. The CDR3 is 15 amino acids.

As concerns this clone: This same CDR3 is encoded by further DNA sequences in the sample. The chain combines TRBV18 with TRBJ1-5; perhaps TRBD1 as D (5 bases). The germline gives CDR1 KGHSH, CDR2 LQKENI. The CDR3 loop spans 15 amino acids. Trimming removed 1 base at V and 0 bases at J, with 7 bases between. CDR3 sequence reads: CASSPLGDSNQPQHF. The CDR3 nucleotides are TGTGCCAGCTCACCACTAGGGGATAGCAATCAGCCCCAGCATTTT.

The CDR3: CASSLDRGTDTQYF. The CDR3 bases are TGTGCCAGCAGCTTAGATCGGGGCACAGATACGCAGTATTTT. This rearrangement joins TRBV7-8 to TRBJ2-3; D is uncertain. The CDR3 extends over 14 amino acids. Germline loops: CDR1 SGHVS, CDR2 FQNEAQ. V gave up 1 base and J gave up 1 base, with 6 bases separating them.

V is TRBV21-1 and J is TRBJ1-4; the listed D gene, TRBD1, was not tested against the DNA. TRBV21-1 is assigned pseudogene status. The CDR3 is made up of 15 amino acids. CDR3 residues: CAGSSWDRTNEKLFF. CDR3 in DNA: TGTGCCGGGTCTTCATGGGACAGAACTAATGAAAAACTGTTTTTT.

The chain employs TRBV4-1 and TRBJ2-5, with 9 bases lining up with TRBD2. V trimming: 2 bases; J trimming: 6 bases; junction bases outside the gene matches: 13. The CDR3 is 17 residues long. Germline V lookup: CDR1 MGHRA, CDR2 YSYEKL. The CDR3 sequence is CASSQPPGAGGQKTQYF. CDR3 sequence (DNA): TGCGCCAGCAGCCAACCCCCGGGGGCGGGGGGGCAAAAGACCCAGTACTTC.

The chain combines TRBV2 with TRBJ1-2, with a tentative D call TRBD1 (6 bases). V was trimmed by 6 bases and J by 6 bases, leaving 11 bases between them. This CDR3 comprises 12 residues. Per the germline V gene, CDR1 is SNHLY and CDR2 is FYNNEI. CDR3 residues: CASSRTADGYTF. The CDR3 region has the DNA TGTGCCAGCAGCCGGACAGCGGATGGCTACACCTTC.

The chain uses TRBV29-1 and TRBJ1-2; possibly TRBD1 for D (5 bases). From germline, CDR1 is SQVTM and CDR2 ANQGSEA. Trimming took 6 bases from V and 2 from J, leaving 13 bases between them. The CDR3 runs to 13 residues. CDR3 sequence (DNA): TGCAGCGTCCGCTCAGGGATGAACTATGGCTACACCTTC. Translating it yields CSVRSGMNYGYTF.